One TCR beta chain is described in this entry. What antigen it recognizes has not been identified. Per-nucleotide qualities are absent, and no much larger clonotype sits a single base away. The data originate from a study of shared clonotypes between healthy human individuals (dated by TCRdb to about 2020). A note on the overall study: The cohort comprised two women and a few men aged 18 to 49 years. For each donor, CD4 naive and CD4 memory were each run on three plates, CD8 naive on two plates, and CD8 memory on one plate. To estimate repertoire size and how much clonotype sharing occurs between individuals, the study deeply sequenced the blood TCR repertoires of about 5 healthy adults. Different laboratories and diverse techniques were used to prepare libraries and sequence TCR repertoires, to increase sequencing depth and limit assay-specific biases. Between about 0.8 and 9 billion PBMCs per donor were obtained by leukapheresis.

Measured from the cysteine to the phenylalanine, the CDR3 is 14 residues long. Just CDR3 DNA is preserved here, 42 bases in frame from base 1. According to the germline V gene, CDR1 reads MDHEN and CDR2 reads SYDVKM. V and J are truncated by 6 bases and 0 bases respectively, leaving an intervening sequence of 11 bases. Results the study describes overall, beyond this receptor: Sampling was restricted to blood, and TCR repertoires in tissues likely differ from the TCR repertoires found in blood. Sharing across several donors was observed for around 5% of naive CD4, about 3.2% of naive CD8, about 2.3% of memory CD4, and about 0.4% of memory CD8 clonotypes. Higher generation probabilities were observed for clonotypes shared by all four sorted-subset donors than for non-shared clonotypes. Even with the large sequencing depth, rarefaction of the sorted-subset datasets indicated that sequencing was incomplete. The genetic and exposure-history diversity represented was limited by the small number of donors. Pairwise subsampling indicated that sequencing depth was expected to affect the degree of clonotype sharing among donors. Estimated clonotype richness was generally larger for naive than for memory subsets.

Using the deep immunoSEQ assay, multiplex PCR amplified TCR CDR3 regions from genomic DNA. For each cell subset, the extracted genomic DNA was distributed evenly across all wells of several immunoSEQ 96-well plates, and each plate served as one replicate. For sorted subsets, about 200 ng genomic DNA, equal to tens of thousands of T cell genomes, was loaded into each replicate PCR. The purified libraries were quantified using a Qubit 3.0 fluorometer, sized with a Bioanalyzer 2100, and then quantified again using the KAPA Library Quantification kit. Every immunoSEQ 96-well plate was sequenced on a separate single-read 150-cycle Illumina NextSeq 550 flow cell. As for the original processing: Because the immunoSEQ output held only junctional sequences and lacked quality scores, the filtering could not match the filtering applied to full-length reads. To assign V/J genes and CDR3, sequences were annotated against IMGT germline references using PyIR, a Python wrapper for IgBLAST v1.9. Reads with weak V/J assignments (E-value above 1e-6), missing CDR3, stop codons, out-of-frame junctions, or ambiguous translated residues were removed. V3J clonotypes were defined as sequences sharing the same inferred V gene, J gene, and CDR3 amino acid sequence. Percentage overlap between repertoires was computed as shared unique clonotypes divided by the size of the smaller repertoire. Repertoire richness was assessed with RTK rarefaction, the Chao1 estimator, and Recon v2.1 estimates of unobserved clonotypes. Generation probabilities were computed with OLGA for all TCRbeta clonotypes obtained by the gDNA method from several donors. The immuneACCESS repertoire file appears here via TCRdb, limited to in-frame rearrangements. These files lack a portion of the clones; in checked studies, under half of the deficit traces to unresolved V genes, and the cause of the others is not known. Clonal size and the V and J genes are those of that table, whereas D and trimming came from the DNA. The sample includes about 2.4 million clones, with around nine tenths observed a single time. The top ten constitute roughly 0.15% of the sample.

The donors were healthy, HIV-negative adults with no recently reported acute infections or vaccinations. All donors were Caucasian adults living in Nashville, Tennessee, USA. CD4+ T cells were enriched through magnetic negative selection, after which naive cells were positively selected on CD45RA and the remaining negative fraction served as the memory subset. Blood was collected by leukapheresis, and PBMCs were isolated by Ficoll-Histopaque density gradient centrifugation and then cryopreserved in liquid nitrogen vapor phase. Analytical flow cytometry was used to check the purity and quantity of every magnetically sorted T cell population. From each sorted fraction, genomic DNA was isolated and quantified by UV absorbance on a Nanodrop 2000c.

The TCR sequence derives from a man between 18 and 35 years old in good health. The V and J segments used are TRBV28 and TRBJ1-2, and the D gene may be TRBD1, 6 bases matching. Sequencing used naive CD4+ T cells sorted from blood. The sample's cell subset or site, from its label and the paper: CD45RA+ positively selected. CDR3 reads: CASRSGTTNYGYTF. The DNA is TGTGCCAGCAGATCCGGGACAACTAACTATGGCTACACCTTC.